The 9 T cell receptor beta chains below all came from one sample that was sequenced in a study of shared clonotypes between healthy human individuals. The protocol was immunoSEQ multiplex PCR, while the TCRdb copy is restricted to in-frame clones and leaves out a portion. The data hold about 2.1 million clones, with about 93% observed a single time. CD45RO negativity and positive selection for CCR7 defined naive CD8 cells, a population that excluded terminally differentiated effector memory CD45RA+ cells. The sample was naive CD8+ T cells from PBMCs. The origin of the receptors is a man between 18 and 35 years old in good health. Some clones in this sample may be carry-over from other donors' samples.

The chain employs TRBV7-9 and TRBJ2-3; the D is unclear. Looked up from germline, CDR1 is SEHNR and CDR2 is FQNEAQ (reference sequence). The CDR3 has 18 residues. V was clipped by 3 bases and J by 0 bases, with 19 bases between them. The DNA of the CDR3 is TGTGCCAGCAGCTTCACCACAGAAATATTGGGGAGCACAGATACGCAGTATTTT. It specifies CASSFTTEILGSTDTQYF.

This chain joins TRBV5-6 and TRBJ2-1; 11 bases are shared with TRBD2. Germline V gene sequence: CDR1 SGHDT, CDR2 YYEEEE. The CDR3 has 16 residues. With 3 bases clipped from V and 6 bases from J, the junction kept 8 bases outside the gene matches. CDR3 sequence (DNA): TGTGCCAGCAGCTCTGTCACTAGCGGGAGAAGCAATGAGCAGTTCTTC. Its protein is CASSSVTSGRSNEQFF.

A single count supports this clone. Here the CDR3 reads CATTTGTGAYNEQFF. Here the CDR3 DNA reads TGTGCCACGACTACCGGGACAGGGGCCTACAATGAGCAGTTCTTC. The V gene is TRBV10-3, the J gene TRBJ2-1; 10 bases are a match to TRBD1. There are 15 residues in the CDR3. CDR1 is ENHRY and CDR2 is SYGVKD in the germline V gene. Trimming cost V 10 bases and J 2 bases; bases outside gene matches: 8.

The rearrangement links TRBV2 to TRBJ2-2; tentative D call: TRBD2 (6 bases). Germline V gene sequence: CDR1 SNHLY, CDR2 FYNNEI. V was trimmed by 6 bases and J by 7 bases, leaving 24 bases between them. The CDR3 length is 17 residues. The CDR3 sequence: CASSLGPWGTYYGELFF. The CDR3 DNA reads TGTGCCAGCAGCCTCGGGCCGTGGGGGACTTATTACGGGGAGCTGTTTTTT.

The V call is TRBV9, the J call TRBJ1-4, with no clear D. The V and J ends lost 0 bases and 10 bases respectively, with 10 bases between them. The CDR3 extends over 13 amino acids. The germline V gene has CDR1 SGDLS and CDR2 YYNGEE. For the CDR3, the DNA is TGTGCCAGCAGCGTAGGATCCCCCGGAAAACTGTTTTTT. This encodes CASSVGSPGKLFF.

The rearrangement uses TRBV5-6 and TRBJ1-1; unclear D gene. Germline V CDR1 and CDR2: SGHDT, YYEEEE. The ends were cut back, 0 bases at V and 8 bases at J, with 8 bases in the middle. The CDR3 spans 12 residues. CDR3 amino acids: CASSLGAAEAFF. The CDR3 DNA sequence: TGTGCCAGCAGCTTGGGGGCAGCGGAAGCTTTCTTT.

This chain uses TRBV4-3 with TRBJ2-5; D could derive from TRBD1 or TRBD2 (5 bases each). Germline V lookup: CDR1 LGHNA, CDR2 YSLEER. This CDR3 region has 15 residues. Trimming took 2 bases from V and 1 from J, leaving 11 bases between them. The CDR3 sequence is CASSQIGGSQETQYF. In DNA, the CDR3 is TGCGCCAGCAGCCAAATTGGGGGATCCCAAGAGACCCAGTACTTC.

The rearrangement joins TRBV9 to TRBJ2-7, with 7 bases aligning to TRBD1. Looked up from germline, CDR1 is SGDLS and CDR2 is YYNGEE. Trimming at V came to 3 bases and at J to 9 bases, leaving 9 bases not matched to a gene. The CDR3 totals 13 residues. CDR3 amino acids: CASSADDRDRQYF. The DNA of the CDR3 is TGTGCCAGCAGCGCCGATGACAGGGATCGGCAGTACTTC.

As regards this clone: This same CDR3 is encoded by further DNA sequences in the sample. This chain uses TRBV27 with TRBJ2-7; D might be TRBD1 (6 bases). V was trimmed by 0 bases and J by 2 bases, leaving 14 bases between them. Looked up from germline, CDR1 is MNHEY and CDR2 is SMNVEV (reference sequence). The CDR3 sequence is 16 residues long. In DNA, the CDR3 is TGTGCCAGCAGTTTATCGTATGGGACACGGACCTACGAGCAGTACTTC. Translation: CASSLSYGTRTYEQYF.